Below are 23 T cell receptor beta chains sequenced from a single sample in a study of cytomegalovirus exposure and HLA in healthy donors. Sequencing was performed with immunoSEQ multiplex PCR; in TCRdb, only in-frame clones are kept and a portion is missing. The sample yields approximately 270,000 clones, 90% seen once. The sequencing input was PBMCs. Source of these receptors: a woman under 30 in good health and CMV-seronegative.

The table lists this clone with a count of one. The rearrangement joins TRBV4-1 to TRBJ1-1; no clear D gene. This CDR3 has 12 amino acids. V dropped 8 bases and J dropped 5 bases, with 12 bases sitting between them. Germline assignment: CDR1 MGHRA and CDR2 YSYEKL. In DNA, the CDR3 is TGCGCCAGCTACACATCGGGGACTGAAGCTTTCTTT. It specifies CASYTSGTEAFF.

The chain has TRBV11-2 and TRBJ2-5; D is uncertain. This CDR3 is 12 amino acids long. CDR1 SGHAT and CDR2 FQNNGV come from the germline V gene. V was shortened by 0 bases and J by 5 bases, with 4 bases between the two germline ends. CDR3 loop: CASSLEEETQYF. In DNA form, the CDR3 reads TGTGCCAGCAGCTTAGAAGAGGAGACCCAGTACTTC. The complete variable domain, with remaining parts taken from reference TRBV11-2 and TRBJ2-5, reads EAGVAQSPRYKIIEKRQSVAFWCNPISGHATLYWYQQILGQGPKLLIQFQNNGVVDDSQLPKDRFSAERLKGVDSTLKIQPAKLEDSAVYLCASSLEEETQYFGPGTRLLVL.

The J gene is TRBJ1-6, the V gene TRBV2; D remains unclear. Germline CDR1 and CDR2: SNHLY and FYNNEI. CDR3 length: 13 amino acids. With 6 bases removed from V and 9 bases from J, the gap between germline ends came to 12 bases. CDR3 amino acids: CASSPRGLSPLHF. The CDR3, as DNA: TGTGCCAGCAGCCCCCGCGGGCTTTCACCCCTCCACTTT.

This chain links TRBV7-2 with TRBJ1-1, with D unresolved. The length of the CDR3 is 14 residues. Germline CDR1 and CDR2: SGHTA and FQGNSA. Trimming left V 5 bases short and J 9 bases short, with 19 bases between. The CDR3: CASSLGQNAGQAFF. CDR3 coding DNA: TGTGCCAGCAGCCTCGGGCAAAATGCGGGTCAAGCTTTCTTT.

This clone was seen only a few times. For the CDR3, the DNA is TGCGCCAGCAGCCAAGGCCCGGGACACCATAATTCACCCCTCCACTTT. Translated, it gives CASSQGPGHHNSPLHF. The chain joins TRBV4-1 to TRBJ1-6; D perhaps matches TRBD1 (6 bases). This CDR3 region has 16 residues. Germline CDR1 and CDR2: MGHRA and YSYEKL. V was cut by 1 base and J by 5 bases, with 12 bases left in between.

This sequence joins TRBV2 and TRBJ2-7; 10 nucleotides match TRBD2. The CDR3 length is 15 residues. Germline V CDR1 and CDR2: SNHLY, FYNNEI. V dropped 5 bases and J dropped 1; count of bases not matched to a gene: 5. CDR3 sequence: CASSTSGALSYEQYF. DNA for the CDR3: TGTGCCAGCAGTACTAGCGGGGCCCTATCCTACGAGCAGTACTTC.

With regard to this clone: The germline gene is not matched at one end of the junction; a read error may be the cause. The rearrangement links TRBV20-1 to TRBJ2-7; no definite D call. There are 10 residues in the CDR3. Germline CDR1 DFQATT, CDR2 SNEGSKA (reference sequence). In nucleotides, the CDR3 is TGCAGTGCTAGGTCCTCCGAGCAGTACTTC. Protein sequence: CSARSSEQYF.

This chain joins TRBV15 and TRBJ1-5; TRBD1 matches 7 bases. The CDR3 extends over 15 amino acids. The trim removed 4 bases at V and 4 bases at J, leaving 7 bases unmatched. The germline V gene encodes CDR1 LNHNV and CDR2 YYDKDF (reference sequence). The CDR3 nucleotides read TGTGCCACCAGCACTGAGCCGGGACAGAATCAGCCCCAGCATTTT. This translates into CATSTEPGQNQPQHF.

The sample holds one count of this clone. V usage is TRBV28 and J usage is TRBJ1-1, with D perhaps TRBD1 (6 bases). Trimming pared 6 bases from V and 3 bases from J, leaving 11 bases between. The CDR3 is 13 residues long. The germline V gene encodes CDR1 MDHEN and CDR2 SYDVKM. The CDR3 loop reads CASRLQGDTEAFF. The CDR3 DNA sequence: TGTGCCAGCAGACTACAGGGAGACACTGAAGCTTTCTTT.

V gene TRBV6-5 combines with J gene TRBJ1-1; 9 positions agree with TRBD1. J was trimmed by 4 bases and V by 0 bases; bases with no gene match: 6. Germline values: CDR1 MNHEY, CDR2 SVGAGI. The CDR3 sequence is 16 residues long. DNA for the CDR3: TGTGCCAGCAGTTACTCGAACAGGGGGCGTTTCACTGAAGCTTTCTTT. Residues: CASSYSNRGRFTEAFF.

The chain joins TRBV6-6 to TRBJ2-3, with 12 bases that match TRBD2. Germline-derived CDR1 and CDR2 are MNHNY and SVGAGI (reference sequence). The CDR3 has 15 amino acids. With 7 bases clipped from V and 1 base from J, the junction kept 3 bases outside the gene matches. The DNA for the CDR3 is TGTGCCAGCACCCTAGCGGGGGGGCGCACAGATACGCAGTATTTT. Amino acid sequence: CASTLAGGRTDTQYF.

This clone showed up just once. This rearrangement joins TRBV7-8 to TRBJ2-7; 12 nucleotides agree with TRBD2. The V gene end was trimmed by 5 bases and the J gene end by 7 bases; junction bases not matched to a gene: 6. Germline V gene data show CDR1 as SGHVS and CDR2 as FQNEAQ. The CDR3 is made up of 14 amino acids. The CDR3 is CASSPSGGAWEQYF. CDR3 nucleotides: TGTGCCAGCAGCCCTAGCGGGGGGGCCTGGGAGCAGTACTTC. Full variable domain (rest looked up from reference TRBV7-8 and TRBJ2-7): GAGVSQSPRYKVAKRGQDVALRCDPISGHVSLFWYQQALGQGPEFLTYFQNEAQLDKSGLPSDRFFAERPEGSVSTLKIQRTQQEDSAVYLCASSPSGGAWEQYFGPGTRLTVT.

The gene calls are TRBV7-2 and TRBJ1-1; D is possibly TRBD1 (5 bases). V lost 1 base to trimming and J lost 5 bases, with 11 bases between them. The CDR3 loop spans 14 amino acids. Germline CDR1 reads SGHTA; CDR2 reads FQGNSA. The CDR3 sequence is CASSLGRGWTEAFF. The DNA of the CDR3 is TGTGCCAGCAGCTTAGGGAGGGGTTGGACTGAAGCTTTCTTT.

The chain is built from TRBV19 and TRBJ1-2, with TRBD1 matching 10 bases. J lost 6 bases, V lost 5 bases, and 3 bases had no gene match. Germline-derived CDR1 and CDR2 are LNHDA and SQIVND (reference sequence). CDR3 length: 13 amino acids. CDR3 sequence reads: CASSAGQGNGYTF. The CDR3 DNA reads TGTGCCAGTAGTGCGGGACAGGGGAATGGCTACACCTTC.

V and J are TRBV6-6 and TRBJ2-2; TRBD1 might be the D (6 bases). V shed 4 bases and J shed 7 bases, with 13 bases lying between them. There are 14 residues in the CDR3. CDR1 and CDR2 (germline): MNHNY, SVGAGI (reference sequence). This CDR3 is CASSSQQGIGELFF. The CDR3 nucleotides are TGTGCCAGCAGTTCTCAACAGGGTATCGGGGAGCTGTTTTTT.

The chain has TRBV10-2 and TRBJ2-3; 13 bases match TRBD2. CDR1 is WSHSY and CDR2 is SAAADI in the germline V gene. V was pared by 8 bases and J by 3 bases, with 8 bases of the junction left unmatched. There are 16 residues in the CDR3. CDR3 sequence reads: CASFGLAGARTDTQYF. CDR3 DNA: TGCGCCAGCTTTGGACTAGCGGGGGCCCGAACAGATACGCAGTATTTT.

The chain is built from TRBV30 and TRBJ2-3, with TRBD1 matching 8 bases. There are 14 residues in the CDR3. CDR1 and CDR2 (germline): GTSNPN, SVGIG (reference sequence). The junction had 5 bases not matched to a gene; V was cut back by 2 bases and J by 4 bases. In nucleotides, the CDR3 is TGTGCCTGGAGTACGCAGGGGGCGGCAGATACGCAGTATTTT. Residues: CAWSTQGAADTQYF.

The V and J genes are TRBV5-1 and TRBJ2-7; tentatively, D is TRBD1 (5 bases). There are 18 residues in the CDR3. Germline loops: CDR1 SGHRS, CDR2 YFSETQ. Trimming cost V 6 bases and J 2 bases, with 27 bases left between them. The CDR3 DNA reads TGCGCCAGCAATCCCAGGGAAAGATTATACTCTAAGACCTACGAGCAGTACGTC. Residues: CASNPRERLYSKTYEQYV.

The rearrangement links TRBV28 to TRBJ2-7; 7 nucleotides align to TRBD2. V was pared by 6 bases and J by 3 bases, with 8 bases of the junction left unmatched. Germline V gene data show CDR1 as MDHEN and CDR2 as SYDVKM. CDR3 length: 14 amino acids. The chain's CDR3 is CASSRDYRSYEQYV. The CDR3 nucleotides are TGTGCCAGCAGCCGGGACTACCGGAGCTACGAGCAGTACGTC.

Only a few counts were recorded for this clone. The V and J genes are TRBV23-1 and TRBJ2-7; TRBD1 aligns across 7 bases. TRBV23-1 is noted as an ORF with a role that remains uncertain. With 6 bases clipped from V and 2 bases from J, the junction kept 4 bases outside the gene matches. This CDR3 comprises 13 residues. CDR3 bases: TGCGCCAGCAGGACAGGGAAAGCCTACGAGCAGTACGTC. It codes for CASRTGKAYEQYV.

The chain joins TRBV2 to TRBJ2-4, with D perhaps TRBD1 (5 bases). The V gene lost 1 base and the J gene lost 1 base, with 14 bases spanning the gap. Germline loops: CDR1 SNHLY, CDR2 FYNNEI. This CDR3 contains 17 residues. CDR3 coding DNA: TGTGCCAGCAGTGAAGTGGAACAGGAGCCGGCCAAAAACATTCAGTACTTC. Translated: CASSEVEQEPAKNIQYF.

V usage is TRBV9 and J usage is TRBJ2-1; 7 bases are a match to TRBD1. The CDR3 contains 15 residues. Germline values: CDR1 SGDLS, CDR2 YYNGEE. V lost 0 bases and J lost 12; bases outside the gene matches: 12. CDR3 in amino acids: CASSVDWTGPPRQFF. The CDR3, as DNA: TGTGCCAGCAGCGTAGATTGGACAGGTCCCCCCCGGCAGTTCTTC.

The chain uses TRBV27 and TRBJ2-4, with D possibly matching TRBD2 (6 bases). CDR3 length: 14 residues. V lost 4 bases and J lost 0, with 7 bases in between. Germline-derived CDR1 and CDR2 are MNHEY and SMNVEV (reference sequence). The CDR3 protein is CASSSGLAKNIQYF. CDR3 coding DNA: TGTGCCAGCAGTTCGGGACTAGCCAAAAACATTCAGTACTTC.